Listed below are T cell receptor beta chains from one sample, sequenced in a study of T cell clonotyping in hematopoietic cell transplantation. Profiling relied on immunoSEQ multiplex PCR, and the TCRdb table lists in-frame clones only, not all of them. The sample contains more than 20,000 clones, about nine tenths of which appear only once. The material sequenced was peripheral blood mononuclear cells, taken before stem cell transplant. The receptors were sampled from a man aged 18 to 29 with biphenotypic leukemia. Some clones in this sample may be carry-over from other donors' samples. CDR3s include the opening cysteine and the closing phenylalanine or tryptophan. D genes are given only for firm matches. Only some rows state a clone size, as once, few, many or a class for expanded clones.

CDR3nt: TGTGCCAGCAGCGTTGGGGGGGGCGGCACCGGGGAGCTGTTTTTT; CDR3aa: CASSVGGGGTGELFF; j_gene: TRBJ2-2; v_gene: TRBV9; abundance: .; d_gene: .
CDR3nt: TGTGCCAGCAGCCAAGGACAGGGTTTGACCACTGAAGCTTTCTTT; CDR3aa: CASSQGQGLTTEAFF; j_gene: TRBJ1-1; v_gene: TRBV4-2; abundance: .; d_gene: TRBD1
CDR3nt: TGTGCCAGCAGCTTGGCCGGGAGGGGCTATTTCTACGAGCAGTACTTC; CDR3aa: CASSLAGRGYFYEQYF; j_gene: TRBJ2-7; v_gene: TRBV5-4; abundance: .; d_gene: TRBD2
CDR3nt: TGTGCCAGTAGTAACACAGGGGCCGAAAATTCACCCCTCCACTTT; CDR3aa: CASSNTGAENSPLHF; j_gene: TRBJ1-6; v_gene: TRBV19; abundance: .; d_gene: TRBD1
CDR3nt: TGTGCCAGCAGTCCTAGCTGGGAGACCCAGTACTTC; CDR3aa: CASSPSWETQYF; j_gene: TRBJ2-5; v_gene: TRBV2; abundance: .; d_gene: .
CDR3nt: TGTGCCAGCAGCCCCCTCTATGGCTACACCTTC; CDR3aa: CASSPLYGYTF; j_gene: TRBJ1-2; v_gene: TRBV9; abundance: .; d_gene: .
CDR3nt: TGTGCCAGCACCTACCTAGGCGCTGAAGCTTTCTTT; CDR3aa: CASTYLGAEAFF; j_gene: TRBJ1-1; v_gene: TRBV7-9; abundance: few; d_gene: .
CDR3nt: TGCAGCGTTGAAGATCGGCTTAGCGGGAGAGCAGAGACCCAGTACTTC; CDR3aa: CSVEDRLSGRAETQYF; j_gene: TRBJ2-5; v_gene: TRBV29-1; abundance: .; d_gene: TRBD2
CDR3nt: TGTGCCAGCAGCTTGGGATGGGAAGCTTTCTTT; CDR3aa: CASSLGWEAFF; j_gene: TRBJ1-1; v_gene: TRBV5-4; abundance: few; d_gene: .
CDR3nt: TGCGCCAGCAGCCCAGGGGGCACTGAAGCTTTCTTT; CDR3aa: CASSPGGTEAFF; j_gene: TRBJ1-1; v_gene: TRBV10-2; abundance: few; d_gene: TRBD1
CDR3nt: TGTGCCAGCAGCCAAGCCGGCCCGACCTACGAGCAGTACTTC; CDR3aa: CASSQAGPTYEQYF; j_gene: TRBJ2-7; v_gene: TRBV14; abundance: .; d_gene: .
CDR3nt: TGCAGTGCTAGACAGGCTCACGAGCAGTACTTC; CDR3aa: CSARQAHEQYF; j_gene: TRBJ2-7; v_gene: TRBV20-1; abundance: .; d_gene: .
CDR3nt: TGTGCCAGCAGCGTAGGGACAGATACGCAGTATTTT; CDR3aa: CASSVGTDTQYF; j_gene: TRBJ2-3; v_gene: TRBV9; abundance: .; d_gene: .
CDR3nt: TGTGCCAGCAGCGAAGACAGGGTAATTGCTGGAAACACCATATATTTT; CDR3aa: CASSEDRVIAGNTIYF; j_gene: TRBJ1-3; v_gene: TRBV2; abundance: .; d_gene: TRBD1
CDR3nt: TGTGCCATCAGTGAGCAAGACAGTGGAGCTTATAATTCACCCCTCCACTTT; CDR3aa: CAISEQDSGAYNSPLHF; j_gene: TRBJ1-6; v_gene: TRBV10-3; abundance: .; d_gene: .
CDR3nt: TGTGCCATCAGTGAGGCGATCGGGACAGGGGGTAAGGGCGAGCAGTACTTC; CDR3aa: CAISEAIGTGGKGEQYF; j_gene: TRBJ2-7; v_gene: TRBV10-3; abundance: .; d_gene: TRBD1
CDR3nt: TGTGCCAGCAGTTACGCCAGGGTCTATGGCTACACCTTC; CDR3aa: CASSYARVYGYTF; j_gene: TRBJ1-2; v_gene: TRBV6-5; abundance: .; d_gene: .
CDR3nt: TGCAGCGTTGATGGCGGGACTGGGGCCAACGTCCTGACTTTC; CDR3aa: CSVDGGTGANVLTF; j_gene: TRBJ2-6; v_gene: TRBV29-1; abundance: .; d_gene: .
CDR3nt: TGTGCCAGCAGGGGGGTGGGGACAGGCGTCCGGGAGCAGTACTTC; CDR3aa: CASRGVGTGVREQYF; j_gene: TRBJ2-7; v_gene: TRBV5-6; abundance: .; d_gene: TRBD1
CDR3nt: TGTGCCAGCAGCTGGGACAGCAGCTCCTACGAGCAGTACTTC; CDR3aa: CASSWDSSSYEQYF; j_gene: TRBJ2-7; v_gene: TRBV5-4; abundance: .; d_gene: TRBD1
CDR3nt: TGTGCCAGCAGCGTAGCGGAGAAAGGCGGGGGGGCGGATACGCAGTATTTT; CDR3aa: CASSVAEKGGGADTQYF; j_gene: TRBJ2-3; v_gene: TRBV9; abundance: .; d_gene: TRBD2
CDR3nt: TGCAGCGTTGGCCAGGGCAATGGCTACACCTTC; CDR3aa: CSVGQGNGYTF; j_gene: TRBJ1-2; v_gene: TRBV29-1; abundance: once; d_gene: .
CDR3nt: TGCGCCAGCAGCTCCGAACTAGCGGGTACGCAGTATTTT; CDR3aa: CASSSELAGTQYF; j_gene: TRBJ2-3; v_gene: TRBV5-1; abundance: .; d_gene: TRBD2
CDR3nt: TGTGCCAGCAGTCGCCGGGACAGGGTGGACACTGAAGCTTTCTTT; CDR3aa: CASSRRDRVDTEAFF; j_gene: TRBJ1-1; v_gene: TRBV27; abundance: .; d_gene: TRBD1
CDR3nt: TGCAGCGTTGAAACGCAGGGGTACGAGCAGTACTTC; CDR3aa: CSVETQGYEQYF; j_gene: TRBJ2-7; v_gene: TRBV29-1; abundance: .; d_gene: .
CDR3nt: TGTGCCTGGATAGGACAGGGTTTCTACGAGCAGTACTTC; CDR3aa: CAWIGQGFYEQYF; j_gene: TRBJ2-7; v_gene: TRBV30; abundance: .; d_gene: TRBD1
CDR3nt: TGCGCCAGCAGCGCCTTACCGGGACAGGGGAACACTGAAGCTTTCTTT; CDR3aa: CASSALPGQGNTEAFF; j_gene: TRBJ1-1; v_gene: TRBV4-1; abundance: .; d_gene: TRBD1
CDR3nt: TGTGCCGTCTGGGACTGGATTCAAGAGACCCAGTACTTC; CDR3aa: CAVWDWIQETQYF; j_gene: TRBJ2-5; v_gene: TRBV10-3; abundance: .; d_gene: .
CDR3nt: TGTGCCACCAGCGGAGGACAGGGGATCTATGGCTACACCTTC; CDR3aa: CATSGGQGIYGYTF; j_gene: TRBJ1-2; v_gene: TRBV15; abundance: once; d_gene: TRBD1
CDR3nt: TGTGCCAGCAGTTACTCGTACAGGGGCAATGAGCAGTTCTTC; CDR3aa: CASSYSYRGNEQFF; j_gene: TRBJ2-1; v_gene: TRBV6-5; abundance: .; d_gene: TRBD1
CDR3nt: TGTGCCAGCAGCTTAGAGTGGAATGTGGAGAATACGCAGTATTTT; CDR3aa: CASSLEWNVENTQYF; j_gene: TRBJ2-3; v_gene: TRBV11-3; abundance: .; d_gene: .
CDR3nt: TGTGCCAGCGCCTCGGCAAGAAGATTCCAAACCAAAAACATTCAGTACTTC; CDR3aa: CASASARRFQTKNIQYF; j_gene: TRBJ2-4; v_gene: TRBV7-8; abundance: .; d_gene: .
CDR3nt: TGTGCCAGCAGCCAAGATCGCCGCCCCCCAAACATTCAGTACTTC; CDR3aa: CASSQDRRPPNIQYF; j_gene: TRBJ2-4; v_gene: TRBV4-2; abundance: once; d_gene: .
CDR3nt: TGTGCCAGCAGTCCGACCCTGTACCAAGAGACCCAGTACTTC; CDR3aa: CASSPTLYQETQYF; j_gene: TRBJ2-5; v_gene: TRBV27; abundance: .; d_gene: .
CDR3nt: TGTGCCAGCAGTGACGGGACAGGGAACTATGGCTACACCTTC; CDR3aa: CASSDGTGNYGYTF; j_gene: TRBJ1-2; v_gene: TRBV6-1; abundance: .; d_gene: TRBD1
CDR3nt: TGCGCCAGCAGCCATGTCATGATCAATCAGCCCCAGCATTTT; CDR3aa: CASSHVMINQPQHF; j_gene: TRBJ1-5; v_gene: TRBV4-1; abundance: .; d_gene: .
CDR3nt: TGTGCCAGCAGTTACTCGATGAGCGGGTATGGCTACACCTTC; CDR3aa: CASSYSMSGYGYTF; j_gene: TRBJ1-2; v_gene: TRBV6-5; abundance: .; d_gene: .